This T cell receptor (beta chain) was found in a study of T-cell reconstitution after alpha-beta-depleted transplantation in children. It was with unique molecular identifiers that the TCRbeta library was prepared. TCRdb independently ran MiXCR on the PCR reads; one entry per CDR3 protein. Of about 540,000 distinct CDR3 sequences detected, roughly 18% appear once; the ten largest clones hold more than 2.5%. This clonotype was detected only a few times. Trimming shortened V by 4 bases and J by 0 bases, and 19 bases separated the two germline ends. Per germline, CDR1 SGHVS and CDR2 FQNEAQ. The CDR3 has 18 residues.

The chain employs TRBV7-8 and TRBJ1-5, with D tentatively TRBD1 (5 bases). The sequence was obtained from a human donor who donated a stem cell graft to a child with acute lymphoblastic leukemia. Specimen: PBMCs from the stem cell graft donor, collected from the stem cell graft. The DNA for the CDR3 is TGTGCCAGCAGCTCGATAGTGTTTTGGGGGGATAGCAATCAGCCCCAGCATTTT. It translates to CASSSIVFWGDSNQPQHF.